Listed here are 30 T cell receptor beta chains from one sample, sequenced in a study of blood T cell repertoires in COVID-19. Repertoires were generated with immunoSEQ multiplex PCR, while TCRdb's copy carries only in-frame clones and drops some. This sample has 100,000 to 150,000 clones, with approximately 88% found just once. Source material: peripheral blood. The origin of the receptors is a woman between 25 and 40 years old who had recovered from COVID-19.

The chain recombines TRBV11-3 with TRBJ1-3; D not certain. The CDR3 has 14 residues. Germline V gene data show CDR1 as SGHNT and CDR2 as YENEEA. Between the trimmed V and J ends, which lost 3 bases and 0 bases, there was a span of 6 bases. Here the CDR3 reads CASSFGGSGNTIYF. DNA of the CDR3: TGTGCCAGCAGCTTCGGAGGCTCTGGAAACACCATATATTTT.

The gene calls are TRBV11-2 and TRBJ2-1; a possible D gene is TRBD2 (6 bases). The CDR3 totals 16 residues. Looked up from germline, CDR1 is SGHAT and CDR2 is FQNNGV. The V end was cut by 5 bases, the J end by 0 bases, with 14 bases between. CDR3 amino acids: CASSTLAGSSYNEQFF. CDR3 DNA sequence: TGTGCCAGCAGCACGCTGGCGGGGTCCTCCTACAATGAGCAGTTCTTC.

The genes are TRBV2 and TRBJ2-1; 8 bases match TRBD2. Germline loops: CDR1 SNHLY, CDR2 FYNNEI. CDR3 length equals 14 residues. V was pared by 8 bases and J by 6 bases, with 9 bases of the junction left unmatched. The DNA of the CDR3 is TGTGCCAGCGCCGGGGGGGCCGCCCTCAATGAGCAGTTCTTC. Protein: CASAGGAALNEQFF.

In this sample, this clone turned up a few times. This chain links TRBV15 with TRBJ2-5, with a weak D call TRBD2 (5 bases). V lost 6 bases and J lost 2, with 19 bases in between. This CDR3 region has 16 residues. Germline V CDR1 and CDR2: LNHNV, YYDKDF (reference sequence). CDR3 sequence: CATSIVSGLQQETQYF. CDR3 coding DNA: TGTGCCACCAGTATAGTGAGCGGTCTGCAGCAAGAGACCCAGTACTTC.

This rearrangement joins TRBV27 to TRBJ1-2; D gene uncertain. The length of the CDR3 is 14 residues. CDR1 and CDR2 from the germline V gene are MNHEY and SMNVEV (reference sequence). With 6 bases removed from V and 1 base from J, the gap between germline ends came to 12 bases. The CDR3 DNA follows: TGTGCCAGCAGCACCTCCCACAATAACTATGGCTACACCTTC. The encoded protein is CASSTSHNNYGYTF.

V gene TRBV9 combines with J gene TRBJ2-5, with 9 nucleotides matching TRBD2. The germline V gene has CDR1 SGDLS and CDR2 YYNGEE. The CDR3 consists of 17 residues. V shed 0 bases, J shed 3 bases, and the junction held 9 bases outside the gene matches. The CDR3 loop reads CASSVGSSGGLEETQYF. The DNA of the CDR3 is TGTGCCAGCAGCGTAGGAAGTAGCGGGGGATTAGAAGAGACCCAGTACTTC.

The chain links TRBV16 to TRBJ2-3; D uncertain. Germline lookup yields CDR1 KGHSY and CDR2 FQNENV. The CDR3 consists of 12 residues. V was trimmed by 2 bases and J by 3 bases, leaving 3 bases between them. The CDR3 DNA follows: TGTGCCAGCAGCCAACTTACAGATACGCAGTATTTT. It is translated as CASSQLTDTQYF.

The chain links TRBV5-1 to TRBJ1-1, with TRBD1 identical over 7 bases. The trim removed 2 bases at V and 8 bases at J, leaving 15 bases unmatched. The CDR3 has 16 residues. The germline gives CDR1 SGHRS, CDR2 YFSETQ. CDR3 protein: CASSLNTPTGFPEAFF. CDR3 nucleotides: TGCGCCAGCAGCTTAAATACTCCGACAGGGTTCCCCGAAGCTTTCTTT.

The chain is built from TRBV5-4 and TRBJ1-1; D might be TRBD1 (6 bases). V was clipped by 0 bases and J by 2 bases, with 11 bases between them. The CDR3 consists of 15 residues. CDR1 and CDR2 from the germline V gene are SGHNT and YYREEE (reference sequence). As DNA, the CDR3 is TGTGCCAGCAGCTTGGCCCGGGGGGCCAACACTGAAGCTTTCTTT. This sequence encodes CASSLARGANTEAFF.

The chain is built from TRBV7-3 and TRBJ2-3, with 9 bases that match TRBD2. Trimming at V came to 1 base and at J to 6 bases, leaving 5 bases not matched to a gene. Germline V gene lookup returns CDR1 SGHTA and CDR2 FQGTGA. The CDR3 is made up of 15 amino acids. CDR3 amino acids: CASSLSGGAADTQYF. The CDR3, as DNA: TGTGCCAGCAGCTTAAGCGGGGGGGCAGCTGATACGCAGTATTTT.

The genes are TRBV5-6 and TRBJ1-2, with D perhaps matching TRBD1 (5 bases). The CDR3 totals 14 residues. Germline assignment: CDR1 SGHDT and CDR2 YYEEEE. The V gene lost 4 bases and the J gene lost 8 bases, with 18 bases spanning the gap. CDR3 nucleotide sequence: TGTGCCAGCAGCCTAGGGGCAGGGCCCTTAGGCTACACCTTC. Translating gives CASSLGAGPLGYTF. Complete variable domain (other parts from reference TRBV5-6 and TRBJ1-2): DAGVTQSPTHLIKTRGQQVTLRCSPKSGHDTVSWYQQALGQGPQFIFQYYEEEERQRGNFPDRFSGHQFPNYSSELNVNALLLGDSALYLCASSLGAGPLGYTFGSGTRLTVV.

This clone was seen just once. This rearrangement joins TRBV4-1 to TRBJ2-2; D possibly corresponds to TRBD2 (5 bases). This CDR3 has 16 residues. Germline values: CDR1 MGHRA, CDR2 YSYEKL. Between the trimmed V and J ends, which lost 3 bases and 0 bases, there was a span of 11 bases. The CDR3 nucleotides read TGCGCCAGCAGCCACCCTAGCAGATCGAACACCGGGGAGCTGTTTTTT. Translated: CASSHPSRSNTGELFF.

The V and J genes are TRBV6-6 and TRBJ1-5, with D perhaps matching TRBD1 (5 bases). Germline V gene lookup returns CDR1 MNHNY and CDR2 SVGAGI (reference sequence). V lost 0 bases, J lost 4 bases, and 7 bases lay in between. This CDR3 is built from 14 residues. CDR3 loop: CASSYSKGNQPQHF. The CDR3, as DNA: TGTGCCAGCAGTTACTCTAAGGGGAATCAGCCCCAGCATTTT.

As DNA, the CDR3 is TGTGCCAGCAGTGAAAAAAGAACAGGGAATCAGCCCCAGCATTTT. Amino acids: CASSEKRTGNQPQHF. This chain links TRBV2 with TRBJ1-5; possibly TRBD1 for D (6 bases). Germline CDR1 SNHLY, CDR2 FYNNEI. This CDR3 contains 15 residues. The ends were cut back, 2 bases at V and 4 bases at J, with 12 bases in the middle.

This chain links TRBV3-1 (or the pseudogene TRBV3-2) with TRBJ2-7; 10 bases fit TRBD2. Germline V gene data show CDR1 as LGHDT and CDR2 as YNNKEL (reference sequence). The J segment lost 2 bases and the V segment lost 2 bases, leaving 12 bases of the junction unmatched. This CDR3 is 18 amino acids long. The chain's CDR3 is CASSQSLAGSALTYEQYF. For the CDR3, the DNA is TGTGCCAGCAGCCAATCACTAGCGGGGAGCGCCCTAACCTACGAGCAGTACTTC.

The CDR3 region has the DNA TGCGCCAGCAGCCAAGAAAATCAAGCGGGGGAGCCCGGGGAGCTGTTTTTT. Residues: CASSQENQAGEPGELFF. The chain links TRBV4-1 to TRBJ2-2, with 8 bases matching TRBD2. This CDR3 spans 17 amino acids. Germline CDR1 and CDR2: MGHRA and YSYEKL. V lost 0 bases, J lost 6 bases, and 9 bases stayed unmatched.

V gene TRBV6-4 combines with J gene TRBJ2-3, with TRBD2 matching over 12 bases. Germline trimming cut 7 bases from V and 1 base from J; bases unmatched to any gene: 12. The CDR3 length is 18 residues. Germline V CDR1 and CDR2: MRHNA, SNTAGT. The CDR3 here is CASNTSGGCHPGTDTQYF. CDR3 DNA: TGTGCCAGCAACACTAGCGGGGGGTGTCACCCTGGCACAGATACGCAGTATTTT.

The chain joins TRBV7-6 to TRBJ2-2; TRBD2 might be the D (7 bases). Trimming left V 5 bases short and J 0 bases short, with 13 bases between. CDR3 length: 16 amino acids. Germline V lookup: CDR1 SGHVS, CDR2 FNYEAQ. CDR3 bases: TGTGCCAGCAGCCCGATAGGGGGGGCGAACACCGGGGAGCTGTTTTTT. It yields the protein CASSPIGGANTGELFF.

The chain links TRBV19 to TRBJ1-1; 9 bases agree with TRBD1. The trim removed 10 bases at V and 9 bases at J, leaving 9 bases unmatched. This CDR3 has 12 residues. The germline gives CDR1 LNHDA, CDR2 SQIVND (reference sequence). CDR3 sequence: CATGPGQGKAFF. The CDR3 DNA reads TGTGCCACGGGACCGGGACAGGGAAAAGCTTTCTTT.

CDR3 nucleotides: TGTGCCAGCGGCCTGGGACTAGCGGGGGGCCGACGAGATACGCAGTATTTT. It encodes CASGLGLAGGRRDTQYF. The chain employs TRBV2 and TRBJ2-3; 15 nucleotides agree with TRBD2. This CDR3 comprises 17 residues. CDR1 is SNHLY and CDR2 is FYNNEI in the germline V gene. The V gene end was trimmed by 8 bases and the J gene end by 5 bases; junction bases not matched to a gene: 11.

The chain joins TRBV6-1 to TRBJ2-2; 8 bases fit TRBD1. V lost 1 base, J lost 6 bases, and 4 bases stayed unmatched. The length of the CDR3 is 15 residues. CDR1 and CDR2 from the germline V gene are MNHNS and SASEGT. CDR3 residues: CASSEGTGWAGELFF. The CDR3 nucleotides are TGTGCCAGCAGTGAAGGGACAGGGTGGGCCGGGGAGCTGTTTTTT.

The chain joins TRBV19 to TRBJ2-7, with a tentative D call TRBD2 (6 bases). From germline, CDR1 is LNHDA and CDR2 SQIVND (reference sequence). This CDR3 region has 12 residues. Between the trimmed V and J ends, which lost 6 bases and 2 bases, there was a span of 8 bases. The CDR3 sequence: CASSAGTYEQYF. CDR3 bases: TGTGCCAGTAGCGCGGGGACCTACGAGCAGTACTTC.

The CDR3 here is CAWRARGLLFYGYTF. The CDR3 DNA reads TGTGCCTGGAGGGCCAGGGGGCTCTTGTTCTATGGCTACACCTTC. The chain uses TRBV30 and TRBJ1-2; 8 bases are a match to TRBD1. The CDR3 is made up of 15 amino acids. Germline assignment: CDR1 GTSNPN and CDR2 SVGIG (reference sequence). V lost 3 bases to trimming and J lost 4 bases; unmatched junction nucleotides: 10.

The rearrangement joins TRBV7-6 to TRBJ2-5, with 11 positions matching TRBD2. Germline V gene sequence: CDR1 SGHVS, CDR2 FNYEAQ. Trimming removed 7 bases from V and 5 bases from J; junction bases left unmatched: 12. CDR3 length: 16 residues. This CDR3 is CASKQHHSGGAETQYF. As DNA, the CDR3 is TGTGCCAGCAAACAACACCATAGCGGGGGGGCGGAGACCCAGTACTTC.

V and J are TRBV5-1 and TRBJ1-2; no clear D. Looked up from germline, CDR1 is SGHRS and CDR2 is YFSETQ. CDR3 length: 12 amino acids. V lost 2 bases to trimming and J lost 8 bases, with 10 bases between them. The CDR3 region is CASSFEREGYTF. The CDR3 DNA reads TGCGCCAGCAGCTTTGAGAGGGAAGGCTACACCTTC.

The V call is TRBV15, the J call TRBJ2-1; no clear D. The CDR3 spans 11 residues. With 6 bases removed from V and 9 bases from J, the gap between germline ends came to 9 bases. Germline CDR1 reads LNHNV; CDR2 reads YYDKDF (reference sequence). CDR3 sequence: CATRRSGEQFF. The CDR3 DNA is TGTGCCACCAGACGGTCTGGTGAGCAGTTCTTC. The whole variable domain, filled in from reference TRBV15 and TRBJ2-1, reads DAMVIQNPRYQVTQFGKPVTLSCSQTLNHNVMYWYQQKSSQAPKLLFHYYDKDFNNEADTPDNFQSRRPNTSFCFLDIRSPGLGDTAMYLCATRRSGEQFFGPGTRLTVL.

The chain is built from TRBV6-4 and TRBJ1-1; TRBD1 might be the D (6 bases). Germline CDR1 is MRHNA and CDR2 is SNTAGT. V lost 6 bases and J 1 base, leaving 12 bases between the germline ends. The CDR3 is 14 amino acids. Here the CDR3 DNA reads TGTGCCAGCAGCCCTGGGGGCTCGAACACTGAAGCTTTCTTT. Protein: CASSPGGSNTEAFF.

The V call is TRBV9, the J call TRBJ2-1, with D perhaps matching TRBD2 (6 bases). Germline CDR1 reads SGDLS; CDR2 reads YYNGEE. V was trimmed by 3 bases and J by 6 bases, leaving 16 bases between them. This CDR3 is 15 amino acids long. In DNA form, the CDR3 reads TGTGCCAGCAGCGCGGCTTACGGGACTTTCAATGAGCAGTTCTTC. It specifies CASSAAYGTFNEQFF. Looking up the rest from reference TRBV9 and TRBJ2-1 gives the full variable domain: DSGVTQTPKHLITATGQRVTLRCSPRSGDLSVYWYQQSLDQGLQFLIQYYNGEERAKGNILERFSAQQFPDLHSELNLSSLELGDSALYFCASSAAYGTFNEQFFGPGTRLTVL.

The V and J genes are TRBV5-1 and TRBJ2-1; 7 positions match TRBD1. This CDR3 spans 14 amino acids. J was trimmed by 5 bases and V by 6 bases; bases with no gene match: 8. From germline, CDR1 is SGHRS and CDR2 YFSETQ. This CDR3 is CASNRDSFNNEQFF. The CDR3 nucleotides are TGCGCCAGCAACCGGGACAGCTTTAACAATGAGCAGTTCTTC.

This chain connects TRBV5-1 to TRBJ1-4; TRBD1 aligns across 10 bases. V trimming: 5 bases; J trimming: 8 bases; junction bases outside the gene matches: 12. Per the germline V gene, CDR1 is SGHRS and CDR2 is YFSETQ. This CDR3 comprises 16 residues. The CDR3 DNA reads TGCGCCAGCAGTCTTAGCGGGACAGGGGCTGGGGAAAAACTGTTTTTT. It is translated as CASSLSGTGAGEKLFF. The full variable domain, its missing parts supplied by reference TRBV5-1 and TRBJ1-4, is KAGVTQTPRYLIKTRGQQVTLSCSPISGHRSVSWYQQTPGQGLQFLFEYFSETQRNKGNFPGRFSGRQFSNSRSEMNVSTLELGDSALYLCASSLSGTGAGEKLFFGSGTQLSVL.